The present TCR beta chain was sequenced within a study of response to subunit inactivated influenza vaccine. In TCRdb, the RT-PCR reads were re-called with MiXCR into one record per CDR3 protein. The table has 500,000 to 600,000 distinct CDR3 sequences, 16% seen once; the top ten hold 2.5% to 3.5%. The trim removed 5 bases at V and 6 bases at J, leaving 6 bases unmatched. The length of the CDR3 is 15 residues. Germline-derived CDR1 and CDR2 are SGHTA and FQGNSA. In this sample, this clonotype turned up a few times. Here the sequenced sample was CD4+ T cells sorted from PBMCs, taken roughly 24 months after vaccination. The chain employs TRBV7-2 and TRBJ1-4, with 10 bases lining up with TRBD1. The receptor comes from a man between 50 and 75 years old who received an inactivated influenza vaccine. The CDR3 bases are TGTGCCAGCAGCGCCGGGACAGGGGCTTATGAAAAACTGTTTTTT. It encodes CASSAGTGAYEKLFF.